This T cell receptor beta chain originates from a study of T cell responses to AZD1222 COVID-19 vaccine. On this clone itself: The antigen remains undetermined.

Libraries were prepared by immunoSEQ multiplex PCR; TCRdb keeps only in-frame clonotypes and omits some of them. This table has approximately 180,000 clones, over 80% appearing once. The CDR3 length is 19 residues. Losses at the gene ends were 3 bases for V and 1 base for J; bases not matched to a gene: 9. Germline values: CDR1 LNHNV, CDR2 YYDKDF (reference sequence). Broader study findings: Seropositive status at baseline applied to only 6 or 7 AZD1222 recipients. Spike was spanned by vaccine-associated CD4 TCRs, which were dominant at 160-218 and 743-854. Regions left unmutated in variants are reportedly the target of nearly half of spike-specific TCRs.

The TCR sequence derives from an adult in good health. The sequencing used peripheral blood, collected on day 0 of AZD1222 vaccination. The rearrangement joins TRBV15 to TRBJ2-3; 14 bases line up with TRBD2. The CDR3 DNA follows: TGTGCCACCAGCAGCGGGACTAGCGGGAGTATGAGTCGCACAGATACGCAGTATTTT. As protein: CATSSGTSGSMSRTDTQYF.